The TCR beta chain described here comes from a study of early T cells in non-severe SARS-CoV-2 infection. Unmatched junction bases numbered 7, after V lost 5 bases and J lost 8 bases. The CDR3 spans 14 residues. Germline V gene sequence: CDR1 MNHEY, CDR2 SVGEGT. A few counts support this clonotype. MiXCR was run by TCRdb on the 5' RACE reads, yielding one entry per CDR3 protein. The profile shows about 99,000 distinct CDR3 sequences, roughly 15% of them singletons. What was sequenced was whole blood. This chain joins TRBV6-2 or TRBV6-3 and TRBJ2-4; 9 bases are a match to TRBD1. This TCR derives from an adult who was a healthcare worker with PCR-confirmed SARS-CoV-2 infection or an uninfected control (not recorded which). In DNA, the CDR3 is TGTGCCAGCAGTAACACAGGGGGCGCGGACATTCAGTACTTC. It is translated as CASSNTGGADIQYF.